The 29 T cell receptor beta chains below were found in one sample sequenced in a study of blood T cell repertoires in COVID-19. TCRdb's copy holds only in-frame clones and misses some; the assay was immunoSEQ multiplex PCR. The sample shows roughly 520,000 clones, more than 75% of them seen only once. Sequencing input: PBMCs or T cells enriched from blood (not recorded which). These receptors all come from a woman aged 40 to 49 who had recovered from COVID-19.

This clone was seen a single time. This sequence joins TRBV5-8 and TRBJ2-7, with 9 bases aligning to TRBD1. Germline V CDR1 and CDR2: SGHTS, YDEGEE. V trimming: 4 bases; J trimming: 5 bases; junction bases outside the gene matches: 7. The CDR3 length is 14 residues. The CDR3 protein is CASSGTGRGNEQYF. CDR3 coding DNA: TGTGCCAGCAGCGGGACAGGGCGAGGTAACGAGCAGTACTTC.

The sample holds one count of this clone. The genes are TRBV5-4 and TRBJ2-3, with 10 bases identical to TRBD2. V dropped 4 bases and J dropped 1; count of bases not matched to a gene: 3. CDR3 length equals 15 residues. Germline V gene data show CDR1 as SGHNT and CDR2 as YYREEE (reference sequence). The CDR3 DNA is TGTGCCAGCAGCCAGCTAGCGGGAGGCACAGATACGCAGTATTTT. It codes for CASSQLAGGTDTQYF.

The chain is built from TRBV19 and TRBJ1-4; D gene unclear. The CDR3 totals 16 residues. Trimming took 3 bases from V and 6 from J, leaving 17 bases between them. The germline V gene encodes CDR1 LNHDA and CDR2 SQIVND (reference sequence). The CDR3, as DNA: TGTGCCAGTAGTATTATCCTGGGGAGGTGGGATGAAAAACTGTTTTTT. Protein: CASSIILGRWDEKLFF.

CDR3 DNA sequence: TGTGCCATCAGTGCACGGGGGGACACTGAAGCTTTCTTT. Protein sequence: CAISARGDTEAFF. The rearrangement uses TRBV10-3 and TRBJ1-1; a possible D gene is TRBD1 (5 bases). Looked up from germline, CDR1 is ENHRY and CDR2 is SYGVKD. The germline V and J ends were trimmed by 4 bases and 3 bases, with 9 bases remaining between them. The CDR3 is 13 amino acids.

The chain joins TRBV27 to TRBJ2-1; 8 nucleotides line up with TRBD2. This CDR3 has 15 residues. Germline values: CDR1 MNHEY, CDR2 SMNVEV (reference sequence). The J segment lost 7 bases and the V segment lost 2 bases, leaving 7 bases of the junction unmatched. The CDR3 is CASSLTGGRLNEQFF. CDR3 nucleotide sequence: TGTGCCAGCAGTTTAACTGGCGGGAGGCTAAATGAGCAGTTCTTC.

CDR3 coding DNA: TGTGCTACCGGTGGGGGCTTAGGCACTGAAGCTTTCTTT. Translated: CATGGGLGTEAFF. The V call is TRBV12-3 or TRBV12-4, the J call TRBJ1-1; a weak D match, TRBD1 (6 bases). The CDR3 is made up of 13 amino acids.

The chain combines TRBV4-3 with TRBJ2-7; 11 bases are shared with TRBD2. The V gene's germline CDR1 is LGHNA and CDR2 YSLEER. Trimming removed 4 bases from V and 3 bases from J; junction bases left unmatched: 5. The CDR3 length is 15 residues. The CDR3 loop reads CASSRGTSGLYEQYF. In DNA form, the CDR3 reads TGCGCCAGCAGCCGAGGGACTAGCGGTCTCTACGAGCAGTACTTC.

Written as DNA, the CDR3 is TGTGCCAGCAATACCGGGACTACCTTCTCCTACGAGCAGTACTTC. This codes for CASNTGTTFSYEQYF. The chain uses TRBV6-5 and TRBJ2-7; 7 bases align to TRBD2. The CDR3 spans 15 residues. The germline V gene has CDR1 MNHEY and CDR2 SVGAGI. V gave up 7 bases and J gave up 0 bases; unmatched junction bases: 9.

The rearrangement links TRBV7-2 to TRBJ2-3; D unresolved. CDR3 length equals 15 residues. Trimming stripped 5 bases from V and 1 base from J, with 13 bases between. Germline CDR1 is SGHTA and CDR2 is FQGNSA. The CDR3 loop reads CASSLLGHGTDTQYF. CDR3 DNA sequence: TGTGCCAGCAGCCTTCTGGGCCACGGCACAGATACGCAGTATTTT.

This clone came up once. The CDR3, as DNA: TGTGCCAGCAGCGCGGGACAGGGGAGCACAGATACGCAGTATTTT. Protein: CASSAGQGSTDTQYF. The chain recombines TRBV7-2 with TRBJ2-3; the match to TRBD1 covers 10 bases. J lost 0 bases, V lost 5 bases, and 2 bases had no gene match. In germline, CDR1 is SGHTA, CDR2 FQGNSA. The CDR3 is 15 amino acids.

The V gene is TRBV5-4, the J gene TRBJ1-1; 7 nucleotides match TRBD1. V shed 5 bases, J shed 6 bases, and the junction held 16 bases outside the gene matches. From germline, CDR1 is SGHNT and CDR2 YYREEE (reference sequence). The CDR3 has 16 residues. The CDR3 loop is CASRSGPLDRVPEAFF. The CDR3, as DNA: TGTGCCAGCAGATCCGGTCCCCTTGACAGGGTGCCTGAAGCTTTCTTT.

The chain joins TRBV7-2 to TRBJ1-3; D gene unclear. The CDR3 consists of 17 residues. Between the trimmed V and J ends, which lost 5 bases and 1 base, there was a span of 18 bases. The germline V gene has CDR1 SGHTA and CDR2 FQGNSA. CDR3 amino acids: CASSLTGPAGSGNTIYF. The CDR3 DNA reads as TGTGCCAGCAGCCTAACGGGTCCCGCGGGTTCTGGAAACACCATATATTTT. Supplemented by reference TRBV7-2 and TRBJ1-3, the full variable domain reads GAGVSQSPSNKVTEKGKDVELRCDPISGHTALYWYRQSLGQGLEFLIYFQGNSAPDKSGLPSDRFSAERTGGSVSTLTIQRTQQEDSAVYLCASSLTGPAGSGNTIYFGEGSWLTVV.

The J gene is TRBJ1-1, the V gene TRBV6-5, with D unresolved. Germline assignment: CDR1 MNHEY and CDR2 SVGAGI. Trimming cost V 2 bases and J 1 base, with 5 bases left between them. CDR3 length: 13 residues. CDR3 coding DNA: TGTGCCAGCAGTTACGAGCCGAACACTGAAGCTTTCTTT. Encoded protein: CASSYEPNTEAFF.

This clone was counted once. The V and J genes are TRBV7-9 and TRBJ1-1; TRBD1 is a possible D gene (5 bases). Per germline, CDR1 SEHNR and CDR2 FQNEAQ (reference sequence). V was pared by 6 bases and J by 1 base, with 12 bases between. CDR3 length equals 14 residues. DNA of the CDR3: TGTGCCAGCAGAGTGGTCGACAGGAACACTGAAGCTTTCTTT. It specifies CASRVVDRNTEAFF. Supplemented by reference TRBV7-9 and TRBJ1-1, the full variable domain reads DTGVSQNPRHKITKRGQNVTFRCDPISEHNRLYWYRQTLGQGPEFLTYFQNEAQLEKSRLLSDRFSAERPKGSFSTLEIQRTEQGDSAMYLCASRVVDRNTEAFFGQGTRLTVV.

The chain is built from TRBV9 and TRBJ1-1; the D gene is possibly TRBD1 (6 bases). Trimming removed 3 bases at V and 5 bases at J, with 20 bases between. CDR3 length: 16 residues. CDR1 is SGDLS and CDR2 is YYNGEE in the germline V gene. The DNA of the CDR3 is TGTGCCAGCAGCGCGCCTGCCGCTACAGGGCGGACTGAAGCTTTCTTT. It is translated as CASSAPAATGRTEAFF.

The J gene is TRBJ1-2, the V gene TRBV12-3 or TRBV12-4; D is undetermined. Trimming left V 4 bases short and J 8 bases short, with 14 bases between. CDR3 length: 13 amino acids. As DNA, the CDR3 is TGTGCCAGCAGTTCCCGCAGACAACAGGGCTACACCTTC. This translates into CASSSRRQQGYTF.

V gene TRBV7-9 combines with J gene TRBJ2-1; D remains ambiguous. The germline V gene has CDR1 SEHNR and CDR2 FQNEAQ (reference sequence). V was trimmed by 1 base and J by 9 bases, leaving 7 bases between them. The CDR3 loop spans 12 amino acids. CDR3 region: CASSLDSSEQFF. In DNA, the CDR3 is TGTGCCAGCAGCTTAGATTCCAGTGAGCAGTTCTTC. The whole variable domain, remainder taken from reference TRBV7-9 and TRBJ2-1, is DTGVSQNPRHKITKRGQNVTFRCDPISEHNRLYWYRQTLGQGPEFLTYFQNEAQLEKSRLLSDRFSAERPKGSFSTLEIQRTEQGDSAMYLCASSLDSSEQFFGPGTRLTVL.

This clone was recorded only once. J is TRBJ2-1 and V is TRBV23-1; weak D call: TRBD2 (5 bases). TRBV23-1 is reported as an ORF; its role is uncertain. Trimming pared 7 bases from V and 7 bases from J, leaving 17 bases between. CDR3 length equals 14 residues. The CDR3 loop reads CASTPSQRGNEQFF. The CDR3 DNA is TGCGCCAGCACACCTTCTCAACGGGGAAATGAGCAGTTCTTC.

The rearrangement uses TRBV24-1 and TRBJ1-1; D possibly corresponds to TRBD1 (6 bases). Germline values: CDR1 KGHDR, CDR2 SFDVKD. Between the trimmed V and J ends, which lost 2 bases and 6 bases, there was a span of 15 bases. The CDR3 consists of 15 residues. CDR3 protein: CATSDSRRGWAEAFF. The CDR3 DNA is TGTGCCACCAGTGATTCACGCAGGGGCTGGGCTGAAGCTTTCTTT.

The rearrangement uses TRBV7-2 and TRBJ2-2; TRBD2 agrees at 8 bases. V gave up 3 bases and J gave up 6 bases; unmatched junction bases: 9. The CDR3 runs to 16 residues. Germline lookup yields CDR1 SGHTA and CDR2 FQGNSA. CDR3 residues: CASSFSAGVSAGELFF. In nucleotides, the CDR3 is TGTGCCAGCAGCTTTTCAGCGGGAGTTAGCGCCGGGGAGCTGTTTTTT. Full variable domain (missing parts from reference TRBV7-2 and TRBJ2-2): GAGVSQSPSNKVTEKGKDVELRCDPISGHTALYWYRQSLGQGLEFLIYFQGNSAPDKSGLPSDRFSAERTGGSVSTLTIQRTQQEDSAVYLCASSFSAGVSAGELFFGEGSRLTVL.

The chain joins TRBV5-1 to TRBJ1-2; possibly TRBD1 for D (6 bases). The V gene lost 3 bases and the J gene lost 4 bases, with 16 bases spanning the gap. The CDR3 is 15 residues long. Germline lookup yields CDR1 SGHRS and CDR2 YFSETQ. CDR3 sequence reads: CASSSAPGQAYGYTF. In DNA form, the CDR3 reads TGCGCCAGCAGCTCGGCCCCGGGACAAGCCTATGGCTACACCTTC. Filled out from reference TRBV5-1 and TRBJ1-2, the complete variable domain reads KAGVTQTPRYLIKTRGQQVTLSCSPISGHRSVSWYQQTPGQGLQFLFEYFSETQRNKGNFPGRFSGRQFSNSRSEMNVSTLELGDSALYLCASSSAPGQAYGYTFGSGTRLTVV.

J is TRBJ2-1 and V is TRBV29-1; maybe TRBD2 (5 bases). The ends were cut back, 4 bases at V and 4 bases at J, with 11 bases in the middle. The germline V gene has CDR1 SQVTM and CDR2 ANQGSEA. CDR3 length: 13 residues. This chain's CDR3 is CSVAPGGYNEQFF. The CDR3 bases are TGCAGCGTTGCGCCCGGCGGGTACAATGAGCAGTTCTTC.

The chain joins TRBV6-1 to TRBJ2-1; 11 positions match TRBD1. CDR1 is MNHNS, CDR2 SASEGT, per germline. The CDR3 sequence is 14 residues long. Trimming removed 2 bases from V and 12 bases from J; junction bases left unmatched: 6. Here the CDR3 DNA reads TGTGCCAGCAGTGAACCGGGACAGGGGGACGGGCAGTTCTTC. Its protein product is CASSEPGQGDGQFF.

This clone came up once. The gene calls are TRBV5-1 and TRBJ2-5; 8 positions match TRBD1. The ends lost 1 base at V and 4 bases at J; junction bases unmatched: 9. The CDR3 is 16 residues long. The germline gives CDR1 SGHRS, CDR2 YFSETQ. CDR3 in DNA: TGCGCCAGCAGCTTGAATCCCCCAGGGGGCGGAGAGACCCAGTACTTC. Protein sequence: CASSLNPPGGGETQYF.

V is TRBV29-1 and J is TRBJ1-3; tentative D call: TRBD1 (6 bases). Trimming took 7 bases from V and 2 from J, leaving 15 bases between them. The length of the CDR3 is 14 residues. Germline V CDR1 and CDR2: SQVTM, ANQGSEA. DNA for the CDR3: TGCAGCGCATCACAGGGTTTGGCTGGAAACACCATATATTTT. Amino acids: CSASQGLAGNTIYF.

The chain has TRBV30 and TRBJ1-1; maybe TRBD1 (6 bases). CDR3 length equals 15 residues. Germline V lookup: CDR1 GTSNPN, CDR2 SVGIG (reference sequence). The V gene lost 3 bases and the J gene lost 2 bases, with 16 bases spanning the gap. CDR3 in DNA: TGTGCCTGGAGAGCCGGGACAAGACCTAACACTGAAGCTTTCTTT. It codes for CAWRAGTRPNTEAFF. The full variable domain, with the rest looked up from reference TRBV30 and TRBJ1-1, is SQTIHQWPATLVQPVGSPLSLECTVEGTSNPNLYWYRQAAGRGLQLLFYSVGIGQISSEVPQNLSASRPQDRQFILSSKKLLLSDSGFYLCAWRAGTRPNTEAFFGQGTRLTVV.

The table lists this clone with many counts. The chain combines TRBV7-9 with TRBJ1-5, with D uncertain. Trimming pared 1 base from V and 0 bases from J, leaving 7 bases between. Per germline, CDR1 SEHNR and CDR2 FQNEAQ (reference sequence). The CDR3 totals 15 residues. The DNA of the CDR3 is TGTGCCAGCAGCTTAGGAAAACATAGCAATCAGCCCCAGCATTTT. Translating gives CASSLGKHSNQPQHF.

The chain links TRBV11-3 to TRBJ2-7; TRBD2 might be the D (6 bases). CDR3 size: 18 residues. Trimming took 0 bases from V and 0 from J, leaving 18 bases between them. Germline assignment: CDR1 SGHNT and CDR2 YENEEA. CDR3 region: CASSLESRGLPSSYEQYF. CDR3 coding DNA: TGTGCCAGCAGCTTAGAGTCCCGGGGACTTCCAAGCTCCTACGAGCAGTACTTC.

The gene calls are TRBV7-9 and TRBJ1-1; D possibly corresponds to TRBD1 (6 bases). Germline V gene data show CDR1 as SEHNR and CDR2 as FQNEAQ (reference sequence). CDR3 size: 13 residues. Trimming pared 7 bases from V and 6 bases from J, leaving 15 bases between. The CDR3 loop reads CASTAPDSSEAFF. The DNA for the CDR3 is TGTGCCAGCACAGCGCCGGACAGCTCTGAAGCTTTCTTT.